The present entry profiles one T cell receptor (beta chain) with its context. Only in-frame clones appear in the TCRdb table, and some are missing; sequencing was by immunoSEQ multiplex PCR. The sample gives some 150,000 clones, over 80% of which show up once; approximately 2.7% is in the top ten. This record belongs to a study of blood T cell repertoires in COVID-19. Whole-study context: Acute and convalescent COVID-19 samples came from the United States, Italy and Spain.

The CDR3 runs to 14 residues. CDR1 is LNHDA, CDR2 SQIVND, per germline (reference sequence). J gave up 4 bases and V 5 bases, and 6 bases lay outside the gene matches. Sample: peripheral blood. V gene TRBV19 combines with J gene TRBJ1-2; 8 nucleotides align to TRBD1. This sequence originates from a woman aged 40 to 55 with active or convalescent COVID-19. The CDR3 DNA follows: TGTGCCAGTAGTTTCCGGACAGGGCCCTATGGCTACACCTTC. The encoded protein is CASSFRTGPYGYTF.